The 8 T cell receptor beta chains reported below all come from one sample, sequenced in a study of cytomegalovirus exposure and HLA in healthy donors. Sequenced by immunoSEQ multiplex PCR; TCRdb stores in-frame clones only, minus some. The sample records fewer than 200,000 clones, about 85% being singletons. The specimen sequenced was PBMCs. All receptors come from a man aged 18 to 35 in good health and CMV-seropositive.

The chain combines TRBV5-1 with TRBJ2-3, with D perhaps TRBD2 (6 bases). Germline V gene sequence: CDR1 SGHRS, CDR2 YFSETQ. The CDR3 covers 13 residues. V was clipped by 4 bases and J by 6 bases, with 12 bases between them. CDR3 in amino acids: CASSPGTRDTQYF. The CDR3 bases are TGCGCCAGCAGCCCCGGGACTCGCGATACGCAGTATTTT.

The chain has TRBV7-3 and TRBJ2-5; D perhaps matches TRBD2 (6 bases). The germline V gene has CDR1 SGHTA and CDR2 FQGTGA. The CDR3 loop spans 13 amino acids. Trimming took 3 bases from V and 3 from J, leaving 8 bases between them. CDR3 loop: CASSLTREETQYF. The CDR3 DNA follows: TGTGCCAGCAGCTTGACTAGAGAAGAGACCCAGTACTTC.

V gene TRBV18 combines with J gene TRBJ2-7; 9 bases are a match to TRBD1. There are 13 residues in the CDR3. V lost 6 bases to trimming and J lost 10 bases; unmatched junction nucleotides: 10. Germline-derived CDR1 and CDR2 are KGHSH and LQKENI. The DNA for the CDR3 is TGTGCCAGCTCGCCCGGGACAGGGAGGCAACAGTACTTC. This sequence encodes CASSPGTGRQQYF.

This clone showed up just a few times. This rearrangement joins TRBV10-3 to TRBJ2-7, with D maybe TRBD1 (6 bases). The germline V gene encodes CDR1 ENHRY and CDR2 SYGVKD. The CDR3 has 16 amino acids. V gave up 3 bases and J gave up 3 bases, with 18 bases separating them. The CDR3 protein is CAISERGPRGIYEQYF. Here the CDR3 DNA reads TGTGCCATCAGTGAAAGGGGACCTAGGGGGATCTACGAGCAGTACTTC.

This clone was seen once. The J gene is TRBJ2-3, the V gene TRBV30; maybe TRBD1 (6 bases). Germline V CDR1 and CDR2: GTSNPN, SVGIG (reference sequence). The CDR3 spans 14 residues. The V end lost 2 bases, the J end lost 2 bases, and 11 bases lay between the germline ends. Here the CDR3 DNA reads TGTGCCTGGAGTCTGGGACACCACACAGATACGCAGTATTTT. Amino acids: CAWSLGHHTDTQYF.

The J gene is TRBJ1-4, the V gene TRBV25-1, with 7 bases lining up with TRBD1. CDR1 and CDR2 (germline): MGHDK, SYGVNS. V dropped 2 bases and J dropped 3; count of bases not matched to a gene: 6. The CDR3 has 16 amino acids. The CDR3 here is CASSEGLDRPNEKLFF. The CDR3 region has the DNA TGTGCCAGCAGTGAAGGGTTGGACAGGCCTAATGAAAAACTGTTTTTT.

The table lists this clone with a few counts. The CDR3 loop reads CASSLGQGHSPLHF. CDR3 nucleotide sequence: TGTGCCAGCAGTTTGGGGCAGGGGCATTCACCCCTCCACTTT. This chain joins TRBV27 and TRBJ1-6; weak D call: TRBD1 (6 bases). CDR3 length: 14 residues. Germline V gives CDR1 MNHEY, CDR2 SMNVEV (reference sequence). Trimming pared 3 bases from V and 8 bases from J, leaving 11 bases between.

This clone has more than one count but fewer than ten. The genes are TRBV6-1 and TRBJ2-7; TRBD1 matches at 8 bases. This CDR3 has 15 residues. The germline CDR1 and CDR2 sequences are MNHNS and SASEGT. J was trimmed by 3 bases and V by 4 bases; bases with no gene match: 8. CDR3 nucleotides: TGTGCCAGCAGTGGAACGCGGACAGGGAACTACGAGCAGTACTTC. It codes for CASSGTRTGNYEQYF.